The 26 T cell receptor beta chains reported below all come from one sample, sequenced in a study of T cells in Graves' hyperthyroidism and ophthalmopathy. The source material, RNA transcripts, was used to amplify TCR beta CDR3 regions. An initial round of RT-PCR targeting the TCR CDR3 relied on the HTBI primer set. TCRdb processed the multiplex PCR reads anew with MiXCR; each CDR3 protein has one entry. The repertoire holds 550,000 to 700,000 distinct CDR3 sequences, with under 60% as singletons. Material for sequencing was peripheral blood or thyroid tissue (not recorded which). Every receptor here comes from an adult woman with Graves' disease, either hyperthyroidism or ophthalmopathy (not recorded which).

This clonotype was seen once. This rearrangement joins TRBV6-2 or TRBV6-3 to TRBJ1-5; D is unclear. V was clipped by 8 bases and J by 7 bases, with 12 bases between them. Germline assignment: CDR1 MNHEY and CDR2 SVGEGT. The CDR3 runs to 12 residues. Here the CDR3 DNA reads TGTGCCAGCGATCAGGTGGGGCAGCCCCAGCATTTT. This gives the protein CASDQVGQPQHF.

This clonotype was found many times. The rearrangement links TRBV12-3 or TRBV12-4 to TRBJ1-2; 7 bases map to TRBD1. The CDR3 runs to 13 residues. V lost 5 bases, J lost 3 bases, and 3 bases stayed unmatched. The CDR3 is CASSAGTDYGYTF. For the CDR3, the DNA is TGTGCCAGCAGTGCCGGGACAGACTATGGCTACACCTTC.

The chain links TRBV29-1 to TRBJ2-7; TRBD1 might be the D (6 bases). CDR3 length: 17 amino acids. The V end lost 7 bases, the J end lost 2 bases, and 27 bases lay between the germline ends. The germline V gene encodes CDR1 SQVTM and CDR2 ANQGSEA. CDR3 sequence: CSARTEISTSTTYEQYF. The CDR3 DNA reads TGCAGCGCTCGGACAGAGATCTCCACCTCGACGACCTACGAGCAGTACTTC.

The sample holds many counts of this clonotype. The V gene is TRBV5-1, the J gene TRBJ1-1; unclear D gene. This CDR3 is 14 amino acids long. V was clipped by 0 bases and J by 5 bases, with 11 bases between them. CDR1 is SGHRS and CDR2 is YFSETQ in the germline V gene. The CDR3 sequence: CASSLGGWLTEAFF. CDR3 sequence (DNA): TGCGCCAGCAGCTTGGGAGGTTGGCTTACTGAAGCTTTCTTT.

The chain has TRBV5-6 and TRBJ2-5; tentative D call: TRBD2 (6 bases). Per the germline V gene, CDR1 is SGHDT and CDR2 is YYEEEE. CDR3 length: 14 residues. V lost 3 bases, J lost 1 base, and 10 bases lay in between. CDR3 bases: TGTGCCAGCAGCTCTCGCGGGACCCAAGAGACCCAGTACTTC. Amino acid sequence: CASSSRGTQETQYF. Variable domain in full (rest from reference TRBV5-6 and TRBJ2-5): DAGVTQSPTHLIKTRGQQVTLRCSPKSGHDTVSWYQQALGQGPQFIFQYYEEEERQRGNFPDRFSGHQFPNYSSELNVNALLLGDSALYLCASSSRGTQETQYFGPGTRLLVL.

CDR3 protein: CAIGIQGYQETQYF. CDR3 sequence (DNA): TGTGCCATCGGTATACAGGGATACCAAGAGACCCAGTACTTC. The gene calls are TRBV10-3 and TRBJ2-5; maybe TRBD1 (6 bases). Trimming pared 8 bases from V and 0 bases from J, leaving 13 bases between. Looked up from germline, CDR1 is ENHRY and CDR2 is SYGVKD. This CDR3 comprises 14 residues.

The sample holds many counts of this clonotype. The J gene is TRBJ1-6, the V gene TRBV11-3; tentatively, D is TRBD1 (6 bases). V was clipped by 3 bases and J by 2 bases, with 8 bases between them. This CDR3 is built from 15 residues. The germline V gene has CDR1 SGHNT and CDR2 YENEEA. The CDR3 sequence: CASSFRGPYNSPLHF. The CDR3 DNA reads as TGTGCCAGCAGCTTCAGGGGCCCCTATAATTCACCCCTCCACTTT. Filled out from reference TRBV11-3 and TRBJ1-6, the complete variable domain reads EAGVVQSPRYKIIEKKQPVAFWCNPISGHNTLYWYLQNLGQGPELLIRYENEEAVDDSQLPKDRFSAERLKGVDSTLKIQPAELGDSAVYLCASSFRGPYNSPLHFGNGTRLTVT.

This clonotype was seen a few times. The rearrangement joins TRBV7-9 to TRBJ1-2, with 7 bases identical to TRBD1. The CDR3 covers 17 residues. Germline V gene sequence: CDR1 SEHNR, CDR2 FQNEAQ (reference sequence). The ends lost 4 bases at V and 4 bases at J; junction bases unmatched: 15. The DNA of the CDR3 is TGTGCCAGCAGCTCGACAGGGTCGGGAGCTGGATCCTATGGCTACACCTTC. It yields the protein CASSSTGSGAGSYGYTF.

The table lists this clonotype with many counts. The chain links TRBV28 to TRBJ1-5; D is uncertain. V was shortened by 1 base and J by 6 bases, with 4 bases between the two germline ends. Germline CDR1 is MDHEN and CDR2 is SYDVKM. CDR3 length: 12 amino acids. CDR3 sequence (DNA): TGTGCCAGCAGTTTATTCCGTCAGCCCCAGCATTTT. Its translation: CASSLFRQPQHF. The whole variable domain, filled in from reference TRBV28 and TRBJ1-5, reads DVKVTQSSRYLVKRTGEKVFLECVQDMDHENMFWYRQDPGLGLRLIYFSYDVKMKEKGDIPEGYSVSREKKERFSLILESASTNQTSMYLCASSLFRQPQHFGDGTRLSIL.

This clonotype was detected ten times or more. J is TRBJ1-5 and V is TRBV2; TRBD1 matches at 7 bases. With V trimmed by 2 bases and J by 7 bases, 8 bases remained unmatched. Germline loops: CDR1 SNHLY, CDR2 FYNNEI. CDR3 length equals 15 residues. DNA for the CDR3: TGTGCCAGCAGTGAATTTGGACAGGAGGGCCAGCCCCAGCATTTT. Translation gives CASSEFGQEGQPQHF. The whole variable domain, filled in from reference TRBV2 and TRBJ1-5, reads EPEVTQTPSHQVTQMGQEVILRCVPISNHLYFYWYRQILGQKVEFLVSFYNNEISEKSEIFDDQFSVERPDGSNFTLKIRSTKLEDSAMYFCASSEFGQEGQPQHFGDGTRLSIL.

This clonotype was seen a few times. This sequence joins TRBV15 and TRBJ1-6, with TRBD1 as a possible D gene (5 bases). The CDR3 extends over 15 amino acids. V was cut by 1 base and J by 6 bases, with 10 bases left in between. In germline, CDR1 is LNHNV, CDR2 YYDKDF (reference sequence). This CDR3 is CATSRGRVGNSPLHF. The CDR3 DNA sequence: TGTGCCACCAGCAGAGGCAGGGTGGGTAATTCACCCCTCCACTTT.

The chain has TRBV19 and TRBJ1-1; D gene unclear. The V end lost 4 bases, the J end lost 1 base, and 13 bases lay between the germline ends. CDR3 length: 15 residues. Germline CDR1 is LNHDA and CDR2 is SQIVND (reference sequence). The CDR3 here is CASSRKGQANTEAFF. DNA for the CDR3: TGTGCCAGTAGTAGAAAAGGCCAGGCGAACACTGAAGCTTTCTTT.

This clonotype was observed a handful of times. The V and J genes are TRBV27 and TRBJ1-5, with 8 bases identical to TRBD1. Germline V gene lookup returns CDR1 MNHEY and CDR2 SMNVEV (reference sequence). V shed 5 bases and J 3 bases; nucleotides not matched to a gene: 3. The CDR3 is made up of 14 amino acids. CDR3 amino acids: CASSQQGVNQPQHF. The DNA of the CDR3 is TGTGCCAGCAGTCAACAGGGGGTCAATCAGCCCCAGCATTTT.

The J gene is TRBJ2-7, the V gene TRBV20-1; TRBD2 aligns across 14 bases. Trimming removed 5 bases from V and 6 bases from J; junction bases left unmatched: 9. The CDR3 length is 15 residues. From germline, CDR1 is DFQATT and CDR2 SNEGSKA (reference sequence). CDR3 residues: CSAVRLAGGSGEQYF. The CDR3 bases are TGCAGTGCTGTCCGACTAGCGGGAGGGTCGGGCGAGCAGTACTTC.

The chain joins TRBV7-9 to TRBJ2-5, with 11 bases fitting TRBD1. The J call may be mistaken, given a closer DNA end match to TRBJ2-1. Germline lookup yields CDR1 SEHNR and CDR2 FQNEAQ (reference sequence). CDR3 length equals 16 residues. CDR3 sequence: CASSPQGRTGGDEQFF. The CDR3 DNA reads as TGTGCCAGCAGCCCCCAGGGAAGGACAGGGGGCGATGAGCAGTTCTTC.

This clonotype came up many times. The V and J genes are TRBV6-1 and TRBJ2-5, with D possibly TRBD2 on 6 matching bases. V shed 4 bases and J shed 5 bases, with 17 bases lying between them. The CDR3 is 15 amino acids. Germline values: CDR1 MNHNS, CDR2 SASEGT. CDR3 in DNA: TGTGCCAGCAGTGGCTCATTGATCGGAGGGGAGACCCAGTACTTC. Translation gives CASSGSLIGGETQYF.

The chain joins TRBV10-3 to TRBJ2-6; TRBD1 agrees at 10 bases. Germline loops: CDR1 ENHRY, CDR2 SYGVKD. J lost 0 bases, V lost 4 bases, and 3 bases had no gene match. This CDR3 is built from 17 residues. Written as DNA, the CDR3 is TGTGCCATCAGTGGGGACAGGGGTAGCTCTGGGGCCAACGTCCTGACTTTC. Translated: CAISGDRGSSGANVLTF.

The chain combines TRBV2 with TRBJ2-1; 14 bases are shared with TRBD2. Per germline, CDR1 SNHLY and CDR2 FYNNEI. Trimming at V came to 11 bases and at J to 9 bases, leaving 9 bases not matched to a gene. CDR3 length: 14 residues. The chain's CDR3 is CAGMPGLAGVEQFF. DNA for the CDR3: TGTGCCGGGATGCCGGGACTAGCGGGAGTTGAGCAGTTCTTC.

At least ten counts were recorded for this clonotype. J is TRBJ2-2 and V is TRBV28; D is undetermined. The germline CDR1 and CDR2 sequences are MDHEN and SYDVKM. The CDR3 has 13 residues. V dropped 5 bases and J dropped 4 bases, with 8 bases sitting between them. The CDR3 region has the DNA TGTGCCAGCAGTCTCCAACTCACCGGGGAGCTGTTTTTT. This codes for CASSLQLTGELFF. Filled out from reference TRBV28 and TRBJ2-2, the complete variable domain reads DVKVTQSSRYLVKRTGEKVFLECVQDMDHENMFWYRQDPGLGLRLIYFSYDVKMKEKGDIPEGYSVSREKKERFSLILESASTNQTSMYLCASSLQLTGELFFGEGSRLTVL.

The chain recombines TRBV10-3 with TRBJ1-1; D call uncertain. Germline V gene sequence: CDR1 ENHRY, CDR2 SYGVKD. V lost 0 bases to trimming and J lost 7 bases, with 6 bases between them. The CDR3 has 12 amino acids. The CDR3 sequence is CAISESKGEAFF. CDR3 bases: TGTGCCATCAGTGAGTCGAAGGGTGAAGCTTTCTTT.

This clonotype was seen at least ten times. The chain combines TRBV6-5 with TRBJ1-5; 9 bases match TRBD1. J lost 6 bases, V lost 5 bases, and 5 bases had no gene match. The germline V gene encodes CDR1 MNHEY and CDR2 SVGAGI. This CDR3 has 14 residues. The CDR3 spells CASSRDRVGQPQHF. The DNA for the CDR3 is TGTGCCAGCAGTCGGGACAGGGTGGGTCAGCCCCAGCATTTT.

The V and J genes are TRBV20-1 and TRBJ1-5, with no clear D. Germline V gene lookup returns CDR1 DFQATT and CDR2 SNEGSKA (reference sequence). This CDR3 comprises 13 residues. Trimming left V 4 bases short and J 3 bases short, with 10 bases between. The CDR3 DNA is TGCAGTGCTAAGGGCACGAACAATCAGCCCCAGCATTTT. Protein: CSAKGTNNQPQHF.

This chain joins TRBV10-3 and TRBJ2-3; 7 bases align to TRBD2. After removal of 3 bases from V and 4 bases from J, the junction contained 10 bases not matched to a gene. The CDR3 has 16 residues. The germline V gene encodes CDR1 ENHRY and CDR2 SYGVKD. CDR3 loop: CAISEVAGVGADTQYF. The DNA of the CDR3 is TGTGCCATCAGTGAAGTGGCGGGAGTGGGGGCAGATACGCAGTATTTT.

The rearrangement joins TRBV7-2 to TRBJ2-5; D gene unclear. With 5 bases removed from V and 2 bases from J, the gap between germline ends came to 12 bases. CDR3 length: 14 residues. The germline V gene has CDR1 SGHTA and CDR2 FQGNSA. The chain's CDR3 is CASSPKVYQETQYF. DNA of the CDR3: TGTGCCAGCAGCCCTAAGGTATATCAAGAGACCCAGTACTTC.

In its sample, this clonotype was seen once. The chain is built from TRBV20-1 and TRBJ1-5; D is uncertain. The V and J ends lost 6 bases and 7 bases respectively, with 16 bases between them. CDR1 DFQATT and CDR2 SNEGSKA come from the germline V gene (reference sequence). The CDR3 is 13 amino acids. The CDR3 loop reads CSASFRPGQPQHF. CDR3 nucleotide sequence: TGCAGTGCCAGCTTCCGGCCCGGGCAGCCCCAGCATTTT.

The genes are TRBV6-1 and TRBJ1-1; possible D gene TRBD1, 6 bases. Trimming pared 1 base from V and 7 bases from J, leaving 16 bases between. Germline values: CDR1 MNHNS, CDR2 SASEGT. There are 15 residues in the CDR3. In DNA, the CDR3 is TGTGCCAGCAGTGAAGAGCCCAGGGGCATCGGTGAAGCTTTCTTT. Protein sequence: CASSEEPRGIGEAFF.